This T cell receptor beta chain derives from a study of PD-1 blockade in classical Hodgkin lymphoma. V lost 2 bases, J lost 3 bases, and 5 bases stayed unmatched. The CDR3 is 15 amino acids. Germline V gene sequence: CDR1 SGHRS, CDR2 YFSETQ. After autologous stem cell transplantation all patients relapsed, and prior brentuximab vedotin exposure differed between cohorts. Assay: immunoSEQ multiplex PCR; the TCRdb copy retains only in-frame clones and omits some. The sample includes 90,000 or so clones, over 90% of them seen just once. The V gene is TRBV5-1, the J gene TRBJ2-3; TRBD1 matches at 8 bases. The TCR originated in a human donor with classical Hodgkin lymphoma. Sequences were derived from peripheral blood mononuclear cells (PBMCs), sampled before the second cycle of nivolumab. The CDR3 nucleotides are TGCGCCAGCAGCTTTGCAGGGGGCGAAACAGATACGCAGTATTTT. Protein sequence: CASSFAGGETDTQYF.